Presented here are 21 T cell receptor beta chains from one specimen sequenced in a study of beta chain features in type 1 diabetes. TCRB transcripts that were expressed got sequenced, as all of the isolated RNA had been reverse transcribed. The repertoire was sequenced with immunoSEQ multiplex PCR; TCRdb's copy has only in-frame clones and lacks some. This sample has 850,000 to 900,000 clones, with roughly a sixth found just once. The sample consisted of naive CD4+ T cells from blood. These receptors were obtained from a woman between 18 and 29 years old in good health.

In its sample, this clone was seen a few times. The CDR3 coding sequence is TGCAGCGTTGAAGATCGCGAAGGGCGAAATACGCAGTATTTT. Amino acids: CSVEDREGRNTQYF. The V gene is TRBV29-1, the J gene TRBJ2-3; D is ambiguous. From germline, CDR1 is SQVTM and CDR2 ANQGSEA. Trimming cost V 0 bases and J 7 bases, with 14 bases left between them. CDR3 size: 14 residues.

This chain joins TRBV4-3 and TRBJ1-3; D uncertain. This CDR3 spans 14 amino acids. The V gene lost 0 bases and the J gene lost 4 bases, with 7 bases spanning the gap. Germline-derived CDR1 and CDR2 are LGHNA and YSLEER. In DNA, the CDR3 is TGCGCCAGCAGCCAAGATTTTCCCGGAAACACCATATATTTT. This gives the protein CASSQDFPGNTIYF.

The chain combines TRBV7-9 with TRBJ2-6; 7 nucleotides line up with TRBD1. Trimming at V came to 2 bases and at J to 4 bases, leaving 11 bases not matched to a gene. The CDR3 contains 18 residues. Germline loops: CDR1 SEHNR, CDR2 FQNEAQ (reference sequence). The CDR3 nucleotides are TGTGCCAGCAGCTTACCAACAGGGGCCTACAGGGGGGCCAACGTCCTGACTTTC. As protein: CASSLPTGAYRGANVLTF.

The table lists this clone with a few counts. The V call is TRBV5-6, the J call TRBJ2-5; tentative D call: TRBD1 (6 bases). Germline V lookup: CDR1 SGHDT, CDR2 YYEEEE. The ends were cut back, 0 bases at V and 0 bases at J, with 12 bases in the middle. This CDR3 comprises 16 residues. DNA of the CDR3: TGTGCCAGCAGCTTGGATTTGGGGGCCAACCAAGAGACCCAGTACTTC. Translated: CASSLDLGANQETQYF.

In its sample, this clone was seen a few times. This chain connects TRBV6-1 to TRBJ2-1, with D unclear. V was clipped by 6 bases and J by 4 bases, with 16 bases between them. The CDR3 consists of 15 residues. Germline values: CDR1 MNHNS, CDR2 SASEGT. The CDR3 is CASRGWQERYNEQFF. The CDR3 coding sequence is TGTGCCAGCAGGGGTTGGCAGGAGAGGTACAATGAGCAGTTCTTC.

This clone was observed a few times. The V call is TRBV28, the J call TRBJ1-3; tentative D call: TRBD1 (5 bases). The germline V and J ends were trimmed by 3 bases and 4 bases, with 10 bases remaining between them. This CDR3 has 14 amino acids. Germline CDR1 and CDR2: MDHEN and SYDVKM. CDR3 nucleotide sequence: TGTGCCAGCAGTTTGGGGGGACCGGGAAACACCATATATTTT. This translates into CASSLGGPGNTIYF.

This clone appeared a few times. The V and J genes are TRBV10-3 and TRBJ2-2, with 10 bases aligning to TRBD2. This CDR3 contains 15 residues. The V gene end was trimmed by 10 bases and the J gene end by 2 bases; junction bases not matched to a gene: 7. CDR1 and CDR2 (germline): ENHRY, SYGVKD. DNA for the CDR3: TGTGCCACCGGAGGACTAGCGGTAAACACCGGGGAGCTGTTTTTT. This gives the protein CATGGLAVNTGELFF.

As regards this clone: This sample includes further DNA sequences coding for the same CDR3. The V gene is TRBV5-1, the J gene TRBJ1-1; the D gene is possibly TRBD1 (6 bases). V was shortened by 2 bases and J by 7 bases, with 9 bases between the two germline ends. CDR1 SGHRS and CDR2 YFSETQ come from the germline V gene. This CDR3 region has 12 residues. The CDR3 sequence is CASSLQGSEAFF. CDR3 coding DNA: TGCGCCAGCAGCTTACAGGGCAGTGAAGCTTTCTTT. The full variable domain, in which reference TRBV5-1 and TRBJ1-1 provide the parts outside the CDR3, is KAGVTQTPRYLIKTRGQQVTLSCSPISGHRSVSWYQQTPGQGLQFLFEYFSETQRNKGNFPGRFSGRQFSNSRSEMNVSTLELGDSALYLCASSLQGSEAFFGQGTRLTVV.

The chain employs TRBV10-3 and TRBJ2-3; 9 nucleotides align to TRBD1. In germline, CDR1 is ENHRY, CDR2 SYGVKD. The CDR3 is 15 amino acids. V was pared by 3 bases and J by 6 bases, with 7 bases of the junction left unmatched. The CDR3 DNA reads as TGTGCCATCAGTGATCCGGGACAGGGAGTCGATACGCAGTATTTT. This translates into CAISDPGQGVDTQYF.

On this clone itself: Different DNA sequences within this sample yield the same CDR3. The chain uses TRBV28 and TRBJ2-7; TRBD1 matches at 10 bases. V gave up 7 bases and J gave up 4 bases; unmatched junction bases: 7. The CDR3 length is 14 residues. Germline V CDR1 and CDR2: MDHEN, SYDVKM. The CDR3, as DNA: TGTGCCAGCATTCCCGGGACAGGGGCTTACGAGCAGTACTTC. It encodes CASIPGTGAYEQYF.

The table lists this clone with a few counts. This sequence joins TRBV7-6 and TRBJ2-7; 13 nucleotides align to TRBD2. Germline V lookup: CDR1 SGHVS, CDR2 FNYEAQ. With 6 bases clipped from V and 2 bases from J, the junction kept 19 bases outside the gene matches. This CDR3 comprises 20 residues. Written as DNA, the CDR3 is TGTGCCAGCAGACCTATACCGACTAGCGGGAGGCCCCACTATCCCTACGAGCAGTACTTC. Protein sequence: CASRPIPTSGRPHYPYEQYF.

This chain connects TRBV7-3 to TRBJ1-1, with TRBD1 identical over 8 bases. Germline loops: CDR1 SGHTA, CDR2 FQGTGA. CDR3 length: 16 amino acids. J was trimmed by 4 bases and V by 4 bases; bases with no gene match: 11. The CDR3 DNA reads TGTGCCAGCAGCTCAAGACTCAGGGGGCGAGTCACTGAAGCTTTCTTT. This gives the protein CASSSRLRGRVTEAFF.

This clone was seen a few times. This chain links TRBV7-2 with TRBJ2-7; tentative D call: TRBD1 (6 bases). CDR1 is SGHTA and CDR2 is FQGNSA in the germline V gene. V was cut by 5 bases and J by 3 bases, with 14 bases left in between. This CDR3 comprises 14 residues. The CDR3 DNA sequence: TGTGCCAGCAGCCTCCAAAGGGGGATCTACGAGCAGTACTTC. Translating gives CASSLQRGIYEQYF.

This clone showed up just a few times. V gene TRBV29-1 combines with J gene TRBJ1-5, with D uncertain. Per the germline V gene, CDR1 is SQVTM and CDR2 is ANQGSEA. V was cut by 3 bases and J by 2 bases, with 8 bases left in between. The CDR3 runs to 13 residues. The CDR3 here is CSVEEGRNQPQHF. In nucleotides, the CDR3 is TGCAGCGTTGAGGAGGGCCGCAATCAGCCCCAGCATTTT.

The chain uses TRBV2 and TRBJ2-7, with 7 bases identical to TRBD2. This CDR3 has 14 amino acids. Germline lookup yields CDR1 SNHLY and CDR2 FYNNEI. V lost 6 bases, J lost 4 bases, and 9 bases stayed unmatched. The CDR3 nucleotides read TGTGCCAGCAGCACAGGACTAGTTGGGTACGAGCAGTACTTC. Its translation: CASSTGLVGYEQYF.

CDR3 bases: TGTGCCAGCAGCTTAGCCGAGGGGGGCGAGCAGTACTTC. This encodes CASSLAEGGEQYF. The chain is built from TRBV7-6 and TRBJ2-7; D is perhaps TRBD1 or TRBD2 (6 bases each). Germline V gives CDR1 SGHVS, CDR2 FNYEAQ. V was trimmed by 0 bases and J by 6 bases, leaving 9 bases between them. This CDR3 is 13 amino acids long.

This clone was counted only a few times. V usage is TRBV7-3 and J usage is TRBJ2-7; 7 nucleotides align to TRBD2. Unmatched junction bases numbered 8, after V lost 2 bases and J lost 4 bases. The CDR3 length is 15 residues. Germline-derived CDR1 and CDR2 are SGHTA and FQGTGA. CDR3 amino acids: CASSLFGGSQYEQYF. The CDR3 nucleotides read TGTGCCAGCAGCTTATTCGGCGGGAGCCAGTACGAGCAGTACTTC.

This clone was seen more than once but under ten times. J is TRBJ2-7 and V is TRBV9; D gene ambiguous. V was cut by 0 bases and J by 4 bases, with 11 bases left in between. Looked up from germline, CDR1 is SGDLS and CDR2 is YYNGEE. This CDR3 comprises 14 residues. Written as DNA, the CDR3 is TGTGCCAGCAGCGTAGAGTCTCCGGGTTACGAGCAGTACTTC. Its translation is CASSVESPGYEQYF. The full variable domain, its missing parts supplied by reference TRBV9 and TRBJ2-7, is DSGVTQTPKHLITATGQRVTLRCSPRSGDLSVYWYQQSLDQGLQFLIQYYNGEERAKGNILERFSAQQFPDLHSELNLSSLELGDSALYFCASSVESPGYEQYFGPGTRLTVT.

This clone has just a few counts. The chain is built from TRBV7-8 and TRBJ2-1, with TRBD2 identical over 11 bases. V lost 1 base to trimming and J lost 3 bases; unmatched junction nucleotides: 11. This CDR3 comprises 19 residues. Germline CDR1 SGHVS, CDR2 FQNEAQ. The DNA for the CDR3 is TGTGCCAGCAGCTTAGTTGGTAGCGGGAGGGTCGTTGGCTACAATGAGCAGTTCTTC. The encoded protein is CASSLVGSGRVVGYNEQFF.

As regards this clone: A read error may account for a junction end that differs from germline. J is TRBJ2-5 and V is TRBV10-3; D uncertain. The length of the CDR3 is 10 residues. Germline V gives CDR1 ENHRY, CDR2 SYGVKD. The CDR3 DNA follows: TGTGCCAGCAGTCTAGAGACCCAGTACTTC. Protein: CASSLETQYF.

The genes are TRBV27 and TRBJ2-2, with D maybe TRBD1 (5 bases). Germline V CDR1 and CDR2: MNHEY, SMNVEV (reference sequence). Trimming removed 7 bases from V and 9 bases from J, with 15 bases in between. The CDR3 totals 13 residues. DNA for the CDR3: TGTGCCAGCACTCCAAGGGCAGGGTGGGAGCTGTTTTTT. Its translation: CASTPRAGWELFF.